Following are 27 T cell receptor beta chains from one sample sequenced in a study of T cells in Graves' hyperthyroidism and ophthalmopathy. Using RNA transcripts as the source, TCR beta CDR3 regions were amplified. Primed by the HTBI set, a first-round RT-PCR was run on the TCR CDR3. From the multiplex PCR reads, TCRdb called clonotypes with MiXCR, one entry per CDR3 protein. The table lists a few hundred thousand distinct CDR3 sequences, about 16% of them singletons. Sequenced input: blood. The receptors here all came from a woman in her 40s with Graves' ophthalmopathy.

This clonotype was observed a few times. This chain joins TRBV27 and TRBJ2-1; D remains ambiguous. The CDR3 length is 13 residues. Germline loops: CDR1 MNHEY, CDR2 SMNVEV (reference sequence). Trimming stripped 4 bases from V and 2 bases from J, with 6 bases between. The CDR3: CASSSSAYNEQFF. CDR3 bases: TGTGCCAGCAGTTCCTCAGCCTACAATGAGCAGTTCTTC.

The chain carries TRBV18 and TRBJ2-7; D not certain. In germline, CDR1 is KGHSH, CDR2 LQKENI. The CDR3 extends over 13 amino acids. Deletions cut 5 bases from V and 1 base from J, with 9 bases between. The CDR3: CASSSTASYEQYF. The CDR3 nucleotides are TGTGCCAGCTCATCCACAGCGTCCTACGAGCAGTACTTC. Full variable domain (remainder filled in from reference TRBV18 and TRBJ2-7): NAGVMQNPRHLVRRRGQEARLRCSPMKGHSHVYWYRQLPEEGLKFMVYLQKENIIDESGMPKERFSAEFPKEGPSILRIQQVVRGDSAAYFCASSSTASYEQYFGPGTRLTVT.

This clonotype was seen repeatedly, ten times or more. The chain is built from TRBV28 and TRBJ2-3; D perhaps matches TRBD2 (6 bases). The CDR3 is 15 amino acids. The ends were cut back, 6 bases at V and 6 bases at J, with 19 bases in the middle. The germline CDR1 and CDR2 sequences are MDHEN and SYDVKM. The CDR3 DNA reads TGTGCCAGCAGGACAGAAAGCGGGTATTCGGATACGCAGTATTTT. It specifies CASRTESGYSDTQYF.

This clonotype was recorded many times. The V call is TRBV12-3 or TRBV12-4, the J call TRBJ2-1; 9 nucleotides match TRBD2. This CDR3 comprises 15 residues. The V and J ends lost 6 bases and 7 bases, in that order; junction bases with no gene match: 10. The DNA for the CDR3 is TGTGCCAGCAGCCCCCGAAGCGGGAGGTATAATGAGCAGTTCTTC. Amino acids: CASSPRSGRYNEQFF.

In this sample, this clonotype turned up many times. This chain links TRBV28 with TRBJ2-1; TRBD1 matches at 12 bases. J gave up 4 bases and V 7 bases, and 5 bases lay outside the gene matches. The CDR3 sequence is 15 residues long. Germline assignment: CDR1 MDHEN and CDR2 SYDVKM. The CDR3 reads CASTKGQGAYNEQFF. In nucleotides, the CDR3 is TGTGCCAGCACCAAGGGACAGGGGGCGTACAATGAGCAGTTCTTC.

Sample share makes this clonotype medium-sized. V and J are TRBV18 and TRBJ1-5; D is unclear. The CDR3 extends over 14 amino acids. The V end was cut by 6 bases, the J end by 1 base, with 10 bases between. Germline CDR1 and CDR2: KGHSH and LQKENI. CDR3 DNA: TGTGCCAGCTCGGAAGGGATAAGCAATCAGCCCCAGCATTTT. Translation: CASSEGISNQPQHF.

This clonotype has a count of ten or more. The chain joins TRBV28 to TRBJ2-7; no firm D call. Germline V lookup: CDR1 MDHEN, CDR2 SYDVKM. This CDR3 comprises 14 residues. Deletions cut 6 bases from V and 0 bases from J, with 12 bases between. The CDR3 spells CASRYPGSSYEQYF. Here the CDR3 DNA reads TGTGCCAGCAGGTATCCCGGCAGCTCCTACGAGCAGTACTTC.

This clonotype appeared a few times. The chain links TRBV18 to TRBJ2-3; tentative D call: TRBD2 (5 bases). Trimming pared 1 base from V and 0 bases from J, leaving 11 bases between. Germline CDR1 reads KGHSH; CDR2 reads LQKENI. This CDR3 has 16 amino acids. As DNA, the CDR3 is TGTGCCAGCTCACCACAGGAGCGGCCAAGCACAGATACGCAGTATTTT. Protein sequence: CASSPQERPSTDTQYF.

In this sample, this clonotype turned up a few times. For the CDR3, the DNA is TGTGCCAGCAGCTTAGCTTGGTTGGCAGATACGCAGTATTTT. It yields the protein CASSLAWLADTQYF. The chain joins TRBV7-9 to TRBJ2-3; D call uncertain. This CDR3 has 14 amino acids. Germline CDR1 reads SEHNR; CDR2 reads FQNEAQ (reference sequence). Trimming removed 0 bases at V and 4 bases at J, with 8 bases between. Looking up the rest from reference TRBV7-9 and TRBJ2-3 gives the full variable domain: DTGVSQNPRHKITKRGQNVTFRCDPISEHNRLYWYRQTLGQGPEFLTYFQNEAQLEKSRLLSDRFSAERPKGSFSTLEIQRTEQGDSAMYLCASSLAWLADTQYFGPGTRLTVL.

This clonotype was found many times. V is TRBV20-1 and J is TRBJ2-7, with 12 bases that match TRBD2. The CDR3 runs to 17 residues. Losses at the gene ends were 0 bases for V and 0 bases for J; bases not matched to a gene: 6. Germline V gene data show CDR1 as DFQATT and CDR2 as SNEGSKA (reference sequence). This CDR3 is CSARDTSGRTSSYEQYF. DNA of the CDR3: TGCAGTGCTAGAGACACTAGCGGGAGGACAAGCTCCTACGAGCAGTACTTC.

Comments on this clonotype: This could be a read error, since a much larger clone is one nucleotide away. The chain has TRBV5-1 and TRBJ2-2; 7 nucleotides agree with TRBD2. Per the germline V gene, CDR1 is SGHRS and CDR2 is YFSETQ. The length of the CDR3 is 16 residues. The CDR3 protein is CASNMGGLQLAGKLFF. The CDR3 bases are TGCGCCAGCAATATGGGGGGACTACAACTTGCCGGGAAGCTGTTTTTT.

Notes on this clonotype: This could be a read error, since a much larger clone is one nucleotide away. The chain uses TRBV20-1 and TRBJ2-3; possible D gene TRBD2, 6 bases. The germline V gene encodes CDR1 DFQATT and CDR2 SNEGSKA (reference sequence). With 6 bases removed from V and 4 bases from J, the gap between germline ends came to 17 bases. The CDR3 contains 14 residues. Here the CDR3 reads CSASLRRGADTQYF. CDR3 bases: TGCAGTGCCTCCCTTAGGAGGGGCGCAGATACGCAGTATTTT.

The V gene is TRBV18, the J gene TRBJ1-1, with 12 bases matching TRBD1. V was pared by 4 bases and J by 7 bases, with 4 bases of the junction left unmatched. The CDR3 is 14 residues long. Germline V gene lookup returns CDR1 KGHSH and CDR2 LQKENI. The CDR3 bases are TGTGCCAGCTCACTGGGACAGGGGGCTGTTGAAGCTTTCTTT. Amino acids: CASSLGQGAVEAFF.

This clonotype was observed many times. The chain recombines TRBV2 with TRBJ1-1; 9 bases are shared with TRBD1. CDR1 and CDR2 (germline): SNHLY, FYNNEI. Trimming cost V 6 bases and J 8 bases; bases outside gene matches: 13. The CDR3 contains 15 residues. The CDR3 region is CASRKETGGVREAFF. As DNA, the CDR3 is TGTGCCAGCAGGAAAGAGACAGGGGGGGTCCGAGAAGCTTTCTTT.

In its sample, this clonotype was seen many times. This chain uses TRBV7-9 with TRBJ2-7, with TRBD1 matching over 8 bases. With 5 bases clipped from V and 5 bases from J, the junction kept 5 bases outside the gene matches. The CDR3 loop spans 13 amino acids. Germline V lookup: CDR1 SEHNR, CDR2 FQNEAQ (reference sequence). This CDR3 is CASSTQGADEQYF. CDR3 DNA sequence: TGTGCCAGCAGCACTCAGGGGGCGGACGAGCAGTACTTC.

This clonotype was recorded a few times. The V and J genes are TRBV20-1 and TRBJ1-2; D remains unclear. The germline gives CDR1 DFQATT, CDR2 SNEGSKA (reference sequence). The CDR3 sequence is 11 residues long. Trimming took off 8 bases at V and 6 bases at J, with 13 bases between the two ends. This CDR3 reads CSPFLGDGYTF. The CDR3 DNA is TGCAGTCCTTTTTTAGGCGATGGCTACACCTTC.

The table lists this clonotype with a few counts. The chain links TRBV4-1 to TRBJ1-1, with unresolved D. The CDR3 consists of 16 residues. Trimming removed 1 base at V and 1 base at J, with 13 bases between. Germline CDR1 and CDR2: MGHRA and YSYEKL. CDR3 amino acids: CASSQGLKGRNTEAFF. The CDR3 coding sequence is TGCGCCAGCAGCCAAGGCTTGAAAGGACGGAACACTGAAGCTTTCTTT.

A few counts support this clonotype. The chain links TRBV11-2 to TRBJ1-1; weak D call: TRBD1 (6 bases). V was shortened by 4 bases and J by 11 bases, with 26 bases between the two germline ends. From germline, CDR1 is SGHAT and CDR2 FQNNGV. This CDR3 comprises 16 residues. The CDR3 DNA is TGTGCCAGCAGCTCTAGGGGGGCGGAGGCGCCCTTTGAGGCTTTCTTT. Translated: CASSSRGAEAPFEAFF.

The chain is built from TRBV11-3 and TRBJ2-3, with 15 nucleotides matching TRBD2. The CDR3 length is 15 residues. The germline CDR1 and CDR2 sequences are SGHNT and YENEEA. The J segment lost 7 bases and the V segment lost 5 bases, leaving 4 bases of the junction unmatched. CDR3 loop: CASSRTSGGGYTQYF. Here the CDR3 DNA reads TGTGCCAGCAGCCGGACTAGCGGGGGGGGTTATACGCAGTATTTT. Drawing the rest from reference TRBV11-3 and TRBJ2-3, the complete variable domain is EAGVVQSPRYKIIEKKQPVAFWCNPISGHNTLYWYLQNLGQGPELLIRYENEEAVDDSQLPKDRFSAERLKGVDSTLKIQPAELGDSAVYLCASSRTSGGGYTQYFGPGTRLTVL.

V is TRBV4-2 and J is TRBJ2-1; the D is unclear. Germline lookup yields CDR1 LGHNA and CDR2 YNFKEQ. The CDR3 covers 15 residues. Trimming removed 0 bases from V and 6 bases from J, with 12 bases in between. CDR3 in amino acids: CASSQELVVGNEQFF. The CDR3 region has the DNA TGTGCCAGCAGCCAAGAATTGGTAGTGGGCAATGAGCAGTTCTTC.

This clonotype was counted at least ten times. V and J are TRBV28 and TRBJ1-6; possibly TRBD1 for D (5 bases). Trimming left V 3 bases short and J 9 bases short, with 18 bases between. The V gene's germline CDR1 is MDHEN and CDR2 SYDVKM. The length of the CDR3 is 16 residues. CDR3 coding DNA: TGTGCCAGCAGTTTTTGGCCAGGGAATCGAGGTTCACCCCTCCACTTT. This sequence encodes CASSFWPGNRGSPLHF.

The chain couples TRBV20-1 to TRBJ2-2; 11 bases line up with TRBD2. The CDR3 totals 15 residues. CDR1 DFQATT and CDR2 SNEGSKA come from the germline V gene (reference sequence). J lost 5 bases, V lost 5 bases, and 7 bases had no gene match. CDR3 DNA sequence: TGCAGTGCTCCCGGGATAGCGGGAGGGACCGGGGAGCTGTTTTTT. This encodes CSAPGIAGGTGELFF.

A few counts support this clonotype. The chain recombines TRBV24-1 with TRBJ2-1; TRBD2 matches at 8 bases. The germline gives CDR1 KGHDR, CDR2 SFDVKD. This CDR3 spans 15 amino acids. With V trimmed by 4 bases and J by 3 bases, 4 bases remained unmatched. CDR3: CATSEDSGDYNEQFF. The CDR3, as DNA: TGTGCCACCAGTGAGGATAGCGGGGACTACAATGAGCAGTTCTTC.

This clonotype came up a few times. The DNA for the CDR3 is TGCAGCGTTGTAGTAATTGTAGATACGCAGTATTTT. Its translation is CSVVVIVDTQYF. The chain joins TRBV29-1 to TRBJ2-3, with no clear D. The germline V and J ends were trimmed by 4 bases and 5 bases, with 10 bases remaining between them. Germline-derived CDR1 and CDR2 are SQVTM and ANQGSEA. CDR3 size: 12 residues.

The rearrangement joins TRBV29-1 to TRBJ2-5, with TRBD1 identical over 11 bases. This CDR3 comprises 14 residues. Germline V gives CDR1 SQVTM, CDR2 ANQGSEA. V lost 4 bases to trimming and J lost 5 bases; unmatched junction nucleotides: 6. The CDR3 is CSVAGQGAMETQYF. The CDR3, as DNA: TGCAGCGTTGCTGGACAGGGGGCTATGGAGACCCAGTACTTC.

The genes are TRBV5-8 and TRBJ1-2, with 8 positions matching TRBD1. The length of the CDR3 is 15 residues. CDR1 SGHTS and CDR2 YDEGEE come from the germline V gene. Losses at the gene ends were 3 bases for V and 6 bases for J; bases not matched to a gene: 10. This CDR3 is CASSSQTGVGHGYTF. The CDR3 region has the DNA TGTGCCAGCAGCTCGCAGACAGGGGTTGGACATGGCTACACCTTC.

This clonotype was detected only a few times. One end of the junction fails to match germline, which may point to a read error. This rearrangement joins TRBV6-5 to TRBJ2-1, with D perhaps matching TRBD1 or TRBD2 (5 bases each). CDR1 and CDR2 from the germline V gene are MNHEY and SVGAGI. CDR3 length equals 15 residues. The CDR3 loop reads CASSYRGPLGNEQSF. As DNA, the CDR3 is TGTGCCAGCAGTTACCGGGGACCCCTGGGCAATGAGCAGTCCTTC.